This T cell receptor beta chain came from a study of blood T cell repertoires in COVID-19. Study context: The study drew acute and convalescent COVID-19 samples from the United States, Italy and Spain.

The germline gives CDR1 KGHSH, CDR2 LQKENI. CDR3 length: 15 residues. The V end lost 3 bases, the J end lost 5 bases, and 14 bases lay between the germline ends. Produced via immunoSEQ multiplex PCR; TCRdb's table is partial and in-frame only. The data contain 150,000 to 200,000 clones, approximately 90% of them singletons. At least ten counts were recorded for this clone. The receptor comes from an elderly woman in a cohort sampled during active or convalescent COVID-19. The rearrangement uses TRBV18 and TRBJ2-1, with D perhaps TRBD2 (5 bases). The sequenced sample consisted of peripheral blood. The CDR3 region is CASSPRAESNNEQFF. The CDR3 DNA reads TGTGCCAGCTCACCGCGAGCGGAGTCGAACAATGAGCAGTTCTTC.